This T cell receptor (beta chain) is from a study of human T cells and chemical hapten exposure. As for the study in general: The scalp of each patient received a weekly diphenylcyclopropenone dose for the full roughly 22-week study. Study-wide findings and caveats: Patch test score was positively correlated with the counts of TCRs that had expanded at PT1.

The V gene end was trimmed by 0 bases and the J gene end by 6 bases; junction bases not matched to a gene: 7. The CDR3 length is 15 residues. Germline CDR1 is LGHDT and CDR2 is YNNKEL (reference sequence). Time point noted: patch test 3, about 24 weeks after DPC sensitization. The treatment was: therapeutic diphenylcyclopropenone sensitization with weekly scalp DPC. Each donor was an alopecia patient between 18 and 70 years of age who qualified for DPC. Details on this clonotype: Its cognate antigen is unknown.

Each CDR3 protein gets one entry after TCRdb re-called the RACE reads with MiXCR. Of 85,000 to 100,000 distinct CDR3 sequences listed, roughly a quarter were seen once; the top ten hold 10% to 13%. The receptor comes from a man aged 35 to 55 with alopecia areata. Some clones in this sample may be carry-over from other donors' samples. Sequencing was performed on whole blood, taken in connection with sensitization to the hapten diphenylcyclopropenone (DPC). The genes are TRBV3-1 and TRBJ2-7, with 8 bases lining up with TRBD1. In DNA form, the CDR3 reads TGTGCCAGCAGCCAAGAAAGGCAGGGGGCCGCCGAGCAGTACTTC. The encoded protein is CASSQERQGAAEQYF.